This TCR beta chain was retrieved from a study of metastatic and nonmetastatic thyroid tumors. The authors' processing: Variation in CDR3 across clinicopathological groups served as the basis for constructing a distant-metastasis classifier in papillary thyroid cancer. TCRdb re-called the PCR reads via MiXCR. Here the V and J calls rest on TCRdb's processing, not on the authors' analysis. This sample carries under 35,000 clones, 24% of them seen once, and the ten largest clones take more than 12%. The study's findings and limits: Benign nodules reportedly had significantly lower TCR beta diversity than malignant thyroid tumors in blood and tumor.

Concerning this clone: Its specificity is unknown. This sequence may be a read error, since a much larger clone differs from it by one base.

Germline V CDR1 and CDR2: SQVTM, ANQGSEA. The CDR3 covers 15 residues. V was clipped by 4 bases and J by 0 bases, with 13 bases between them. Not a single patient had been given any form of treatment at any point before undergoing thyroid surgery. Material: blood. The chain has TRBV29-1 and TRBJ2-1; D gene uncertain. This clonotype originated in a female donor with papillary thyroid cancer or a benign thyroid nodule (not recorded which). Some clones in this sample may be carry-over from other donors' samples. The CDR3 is CSVGRHGSSYNEQFF. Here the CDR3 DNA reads TGCAGCGTTGGGCGTCATGGAAGCTCCTACAATGAGCAGTTCTTC.